The next 4 T cell receptor beta chains were all read from a single sample in a study of shared clonotypes between healthy human individuals. Naive CD8 populations comprised CD45RO-negative cells positively selected for CCR7, excluding terminally differentiated effector memory CD45RA+ cells. Libraries were prepared by immunoSEQ multiplex PCR; TCRdb keeps only in-frame clonotypes and omits some of them. The sample carries millions of clones, 85% to 95% recorded once. Sequencing used naive CD8+ T cells sorted from blood. The receptors were sampled from a man aged 18 to 30 in good health.

J is TRBJ1-1 and V is TRBV5-1; a weak D match, TRBD1 (5 bases). V was clipped by 5 bases and J by 1 base, with 6 bases between them. This CDR3 is 12 amino acids long. CDR1 and CDR2 (germline): SGHRS, YFSETQ. The chain's CDR3 is CASRGENTEAFF. CDR3 sequence (DNA): TGCGCCAGCAGGGGGGAGAACACTGAAGCTTTCTTT.

V gene TRBV19 combines with J gene TRBJ2-1; 10 nucleotides align to TRBD2. The germline CDR1 and CDR2 sequences are LNHDA and SQIVND (reference sequence). V gave up 5 bases and J gave up 6 bases; unmatched junction bases: 7. CDR3 length equals 15 residues. CDR3: CASSPTSGWGNEQFF. Written as DNA, the CDR3 is TGTGCCAGTAGTCCGACTAGCGGGTGGGGCAATGAGCAGTTCTTC.

As concerns this clone: Other DNA sequences from this sample encode an identical CDR3 as well. The CDR3 DNA is TGTGCCAGCCGCCGGGACGCAAGCACAGATACGCAGTATTTT. Protein sequence: CASRRDASTDTQYF. V gene TRBV27 combines with J gene TRBJ2-3; the D call may be TRBD1 or TRBD2 (5 bases each). Per germline, CDR1 MNHEY and CDR2 SMNVEV (reference sequence). The V gene lost 8 bases and the J gene lost 0 bases, with 12 bases spanning the gap. This CDR3 has 14 amino acids.

The chain has TRBV2 and TRBJ2-7; 11 bases match TRBD1. Germline trimming cut 10 bases from V and 3 bases from J; bases unmatched to any gene: 8. The CDR3 runs 14 residues. The V gene's germline CDR1 is SNHLY and CDR2 FYNNEI. DNA for the CDR3: TGTGCCAAATCAGGACAGGGGGCTTTCTACGAGCAGTACTTC. It yields the protein CAKSGQGAFYEQYF.